This passage covers 32 T cell receptor beta chains from one sample sequenced in a study of regulatory T cells in long-lasting Graves disease (dated by TCRdb to the early 2020s). The library was built by means of multiplex PCR. The sequencing machine was an Illumina HiSeq 4000. iRepertoire HTBI primers and Arm-PCR amplification of CDR3 regions were used to construct TCR beta libraries. TCRdb took the public reads, trimmed them with fastp at Q25, ran MiXCR for clone calling and kept in-frame beta chains. CDR3 protein duplicates are merged, each entry listing the most common genes and DNA. This sample holds 200,000 to 250,000 distinct CDR3 sequences; over 20% were observed only once. The ten largest clonotypes hold 14% of the sample. Sample time point, as interpreted from the label and publication: newly diagnosed GD, antithyroid drugs for less than 3 months. RNA was extracted from PBMCs in TRIzol for both TCR sequencing and RNA sequencing.

The sample in question was peripheral blood mononuclear cells (PBMCs), obtained at new diagnosis, from a patient treated with antithyroid drugs. Receptors originate from a female donor with Graves disease.

This clonotype was counted a few times. CDR3 loop: CASSLDGQGASAEAFF. DNA of the CDR3: TGCGCCAGCAGCTTGGACGGACAGGGGGCGTCCGCTGAAGCTTTCTTT. The chain recombines TRBV5-1 with TRBJ1-1; 11 bases map to TRBD1. V was pared by 0 bases and J by 6 bases, with 7 bases of the junction left unmatched. Germline V gene sequence: CDR1 SGHRS, CDR2 YFSETQ. The CDR3 extends over 16 amino acids. Supplemented by reference TRBV5-1 and TRBJ1-1, the full variable domain reads KAGVTQTPRYLIKTRGQQVTLSCSPISGHRSVSWYQQTPGQGLQFLFEYFSETQRNKGNFPGRFSGRQFSNSRSEMNVSTLELGDSALYLCASSLDGQGASAEAFFGQGTRLTVV.

As regards this clonotype: A far more abundant clone sits one base away, making this likely a read error. The gene calls are TRBV11-2 and TRBJ1-1, with a possible D match to TRBD1 (6 bases). Per the germline V gene, CDR1 is SGHAT and CDR2 is FQNNGV. The germline V and J ends were trimmed by 4 bases and 6 bases, with 18 bases remaining between them. The CDR3 has 15 amino acids. The CDR3 loop reads CASSSLRGRRAEAFF. In DNA form, the CDR3 reads TGTGCCAGCAGCTCCCTCCGGGGGCGAAGGGCTGAAGCTTTCTTT.

The chain uses TRBV7-2 and TRBJ2-5; 13 positions agree with TRBD2. The CDR3 runs to 18 residues. Germline CDR1 and CDR2: SGHTA and FQGNSA. The ends lost 6 bases at V and 2 bases at J; junction bases unmatched: 12. CDR3 nucleotide sequence: TGTGCCAGCAGTAGTAGGCTCACGGGACTAGCGGGACAAGAGACCCAGTACTTC. Amino acids: CASSSRLTGLAGQETQYF.

This clonotype occurred many times. The genes are TRBV4-1 and TRBJ2-7, with D unclear. Trimming removed 1 base from V and 2 bases from J, with 9 bases in between. The CDR3 sequence is 14 residues long. The germline gives CDR1 MGHRA, CDR2 YSYEKL. CDR3 nucleotide sequence: TGCGCCAGCAGCCAAGGTATCTTACCCTACGAGCAGTACTTC. It codes for CASSQGILPYEQYF.

The rearrangement joins TRBV12-3 or TRBV12-4 to TRBJ2-5; D may be TRBD1 (5 bases). The CDR3 is 14 residues long. V was pared by 3 bases and J by 4 bases, with 12 bases between. CDR3 amino acids: CASSFSQGSETQYF. The CDR3 region has the DNA TGTGCCAGCAGTTTTAGCCAGGGATCAGAGACCCAGTACTTC.

This clonotype has a count of ten or more. The gene calls are TRBV28 and TRBJ2-6, with D tentatively TRBD2 (5 bases). The CDR3 has 15 amino acids. Germline CDR1 MDHEN, CDR2 SYDVKM. V was cut by 4 bases and J by 1 base, with 8 bases left in between. CDR3 nucleotides: TGTGCCAGCAGTTCCGGGATATCTGGGGCCAACGTCCTGACTTTC. This gives the protein CASSSGISGANVLTF. The variable domain in full, with the rest retrieved from reference TRBV28 and TRBJ2-6, is DVKVTQSSRYLVKRTGEKVFLECVQDMDHENMFWYRQDPGLGLRLIYFSYDVKMKEKGDIPEGYSVSREKKERFSLILESASTNQTSMYLCASSSGISGANVLTFGAGSRLTVL.

To note about this clonotype: A far larger clone is one nucleotide away, so this likely arose from a read error. The CDR3 region has the DNA TGCGCCAGCAGGCCTAGGTCGGGGGGTGAGCAGTACTTC. Translated, it gives CASRPRSGGEQYF. The rearrangement joins TRBV5-1 to TRBJ2-7; 7 positions agree with TRBD2. In germline, CDR1 is SGHRS, CDR2 YFSETQ. With V trimmed by 5 bases and J by 7 bases, 9 bases remained unmatched. The CDR3 is 13 amino acids.

The chain combines TRBV18 with TRBJ1-1; D unresolved. CDR1 and CDR2 from the germline V gene are KGHSH and LQKENI. V lost 8 bases, J lost 5 bases, and 18 bases lay in between. The CDR3 is 14 residues long. CDR3 in amino acids: CASLDGGHGTEAFF. CDR3 sequence (DNA): TGTGCCAGCCTAGACGGCGGCCACGGGACTGAAGCTTTCTTT.

The table lists this clonotype with many counts. This chain uses TRBV10-3 with TRBJ1-2; 9 positions agree with TRBD1. Losses at the gene ends were 2 bases for V and 7 bases for J; bases not matched to a gene: 8. The CDR3 is made up of 15 amino acids. The germline gives CDR1 ENHRY, CDR2 SYGVKD. CDR3 amino acids: CAISEAIGTGSGYTF. CDR3 DNA sequence: TGTGCCATCAGTGAGGCGATCGGGACAGGGAGTGGCTACACCTTC.

This clonotype has ten or more counts. The gene calls are TRBV12-3 or TRBV12-4 and TRBJ2-1; 7 bases map to TRBD1. This CDR3 is built from 16 residues. The trim removed 5 bases at V and 8 bases at J, leaving 15 bases unmatched. This CDR3 reads CASSASTQGFTDEQFF. CDR3 DNA sequence: TGTGCCAGCAGTGCCTCTACACAGGGGTTTACTGATGAGCAGTTCTTC.

This clonotype was seen at least ten times. The V call is TRBV9, the J call TRBJ2-1, with TRBD1 matching 9 bases. The CDR3 covers 16 residues. The germline gives CDR1 SGDLS, CDR2 YYNGEE. The V segment lost 0 bases and the J segment 9 bases; nucleotides outside the gene matches: 10. DNA of the CDR3: TGTGCCAGCAGCGTAGGCTACCGGGACAGGGCTTTTGAGCAGTTCTTC. Encoded protein: CASSVGYRDRAFEQFF.

Ten or more counts support this clonotype. The rearrangement uses TRBV7-2 and TRBJ2-5, with 8 bases fitting TRBD1. The CDR3 is made up of 14 amino acids. The junction had 5 bases not matched to a gene; V was cut back by 4 bases and J by 4 bases. From germline, CDR1 is SGHTA and CDR2 FQGNSA. CDR3 region: CASSSTGAGETQYF. DNA of the CDR3: TGTGCCAGCAGCTCGACAGGGGCGGGAGAGACCCAGTACTTC. The full variable domain, completed using reference TRBV7-2 and TRBJ2-5, is GAGVSQSPSNKVTEKGKDVELRCDPISGHTALYWYRQSLGQGLEFLIYFQGNSAPDKSGLPSDRFSAERTGGSVSTLTIQRTQQEDSAVYLCASSSTGAGETQYFGPGTRLLVL.

The rearrangement uses TRBV2 and TRBJ1-1; 7 bases fit TRBD1. Germline V gives CDR1 SNHLY, CDR2 FYNNEI. This CDR3 is 14 amino acids long. V gave up 7 bases and J gave up 6 bases; unmatched junction bases: 11. This CDR3 is CASKDPDRVPEAFF. The CDR3 bases are TGTGCCAGCAAGGATCCAGACAGGGTTCCTGAAGCTTTCTTT.

This clonotype was counted many times. The chain links TRBV7-9 to TRBJ2-5, with 13 bases fitting TRBD2. The trim removed 8 bases at V and 1 base at J, leaving 4 bases unmatched. There are 15 residues in the CDR3. CDR1 is SEHNR and CDR2 is FQNEAQ in the germline V gene (reference sequence). The DNA of the CDR3 is TGTGCCAGCTATAGGACTAGCGGGGGCCAAGAGACCCAGTACTTC. Encoded protein: CASYRTSGGQETQYF. Variable domain in full (rest from reference TRBV7-9 and TRBJ2-5): DTGVSQNPRHKITKRGQNVTFRCDPISEHNRLYWYRQTLGQGPEFLTYFQNEAQLEKSRLLSDRFSAERPKGSFSTLEIQRTEQGDSAMYLCASYRTSGGQETQYFGPGTRLLVL.

V gene TRBV15 combines with J gene TRBJ1-6, with D possibly matching TRBD1 (5 bases). V shed 8 bases and J shed 2 bases, with 13 bases lying between them. The CDR3 length is 15 residues. Germline CDR1 is LNHNV and CDR2 is YYDKDF (reference sequence). The CDR3 loop is CATRGGEPYNSPLHF. Here the CDR3 DNA reads TGTGCCACCCGGGGGGGGGAGCCCTATAATTCACCCCTCCACTTT.

The sample holds a few counts of this clonotype. V is TRBV10-2 and J is TRBJ2-7; D is perhaps TRBD1 (6 bases). Germline assignment: CDR1 WSHSY and CDR2 SAAADI. This CDR3 has 12 amino acids. V was cut by 9 bases and J by 0 bases, with 9 bases left in between. The CDR3 here is CASLDSSYEQYF. For the CDR3, the DNA is TGCGCCAGTTTGGACAGCTCCTACGAGCAGTACTTC.

This clonotype was detected a few times. CDR3 sequence reads: CAISEGTDYEQYF. The CDR3 coding sequence is TGTGCCATCAGTGAAGGGACAGACTACGAGCAGTACTTC. The V gene is TRBV10-3, the J gene TRBJ2-7; 7 bases fit TRBD1. The CDR3 is 13 amino acids. Trimming removed 3 bases from V and 3 bases from J; junction bases left unmatched: 2. Looked up from germline, CDR1 is ENHRY and CDR2 is SYGVKD.

A remark on this clonotype: This may stem from a read error, because a much larger clone lies one nucleotide away. J is TRBJ2-3 and V is TRBV27, with D uncertain. Germline lookup yields CDR1 MNHEY and CDR2 SMNVEV (reference sequence). CDR3 size: 12 residues. The V and J ends lost 5 bases and 4 bases respectively, with 7 bases between them. CDR3 in amino acids: CASSSSPDTQYF. CDR3 DNA: TGTGCCAGCAGTAGTTCCCCAGATACGCAGTATTTT.

V is TRBV11-1 and J is TRBJ2-7, with TRBD1 matching over 7 bases. V lost 1 base and J lost 2; bases outside the gene matches: 11. The CDR3 runs 17 residues. Germline assignment: CDR1 SGHAT and CDR2 FQDESV (reference sequence). CDR3 bases: TGTGCCAGCAGCTTAGAGGGGGCGAGCACCGGGGCCTACGAGCAGTACTTC. Encoded protein: CASSLEGASTGAYEQYF.

This clonotype was seen a handful of times. V gene TRBV5-1 combines with J gene TRBJ2-1; possible D gene TRBD1, 6 bases. V dropped 4 bases and J dropped 4 bases, with 15 bases sitting between them. The length of the CDR3 is 15 residues. Germline CDR1 SGHRS, CDR2 YFSETQ. Here the CDR3 reads CASSPRQGLYNEQFF. CDR3 coding DNA: TGCGCCAGCAGCCCCCGGCAGGGGCTTTACAATGAGCAGTTCTTC. Complete variable domain (other parts from reference TRBV5-1 and TRBJ2-1): KAGVTQTPRYLIKTRGQQVTLSCSPISGHRSVSWYQQTPGQGLQFLFEYFSETQRNKGNFPGRFSGRQFSNSRSEMNVSTLELGDSALYLCASSPRQGLYNEQFFGPGTRLTVL.

This clonotype was observed at least ten times. The rearrangement joins TRBV11-2 to TRBJ2-7, with unresolved D. This CDR3 has 13 amino acids. V lost 2 bases and J lost 3, with 8 bases in between. Per the germline V gene, CDR1 is SGHAT and CDR2 is FQNNGV. CDR3 residues: CASSLSYDYEQYF. The CDR3, as DNA: TGTGCCAGCAGCTTATCCTACGACTACGAGCAGTACTTC.

This clonotype was detected many times. V gene TRBV18 combines with J gene TRBJ1-1; D is undetermined. From germline, CDR1 is KGHSH and CDR2 LQKENI. The CDR3 covers 13 residues. V was clipped by 3 bases and J by 5 bases, with 10 bases between them. The CDR3: CASSPVLATEAFF. In DNA form, the CDR3 reads TGTGCCAGCTCACCCGTTTTAGCTACTGAAGCTTTCTTT. Combining the CDR3 with reference TRBV18 and TRBJ1-1 gives the whole variable domain NAGVMQNPRHLVRRRGQEARLRCSPMKGHSHVYWYRQLPEEGLKFMVYLQKENIIDESGMPKERFSAEFPKEGPSILRIQQVVRGDSAAYFCASSPVLATEAFFGQGTRLTVV.

This clonotype has more than one count but fewer than ten. A much larger clone sits a single nucleotide away, making a read error possible. The chain is built from TRBV7-2 and TRBJ1-4; the D is unclear. Trimming took 2 bases from V and 2 from J, leaving 9 bases between them. This CDR3 comprises 15 residues. The V gene's germline CDR1 is SGHTA and CDR2 FQGNSA. CDR3 nucleotide sequence: TGTGCCAGCAGCTTATGCCGGACCACTAATGAAAAACTGTTTTTT. It encodes CASSLCRTTNEKLFF.

The chain has TRBV7-9 and TRBJ2-1, with 9 bases identical to TRBD1. There are 15 residues in the CDR3. Germline CDR1 SEHNR, CDR2 FQNEAQ (reference sequence). The trim removed 5 bases at V and 8 bases at J, leaving 10 bases unmatched. The CDR3 is CASSSWTGVLDEQFF. The CDR3, as DNA: TGTGCCAGCAGCAGCTGGACAGGGGTTCTCGATGAGCAGTTCTTC. The variable domain in full, completed from reference TRBV7-9 and TRBJ2-1, reads DTGVSQNPRHKITKRGQNVTFRCDPISEHNRLYWYRQTLGQGPEFLTYFQNEAQLEKSRLLSDRFSAERPKGSFSTLEIQRTEQGDSAMYLCASSSWTGVLDEQFFGPGTRLTVL.

The V gene is TRBV29-1, the J gene TRBJ1-1, with D maybe TRBD1 (5 bases). Germline V gene sequence: CDR1 SQVTM, CDR2 ANQGSEA. The CDR3 is made up of 13 amino acids. Trimming removed 3 bases at V and 1 base at J, with 9 bases between. DNA of the CDR3: TGCAGCGTTGAGATCGACAGGAACACTGAAGCTTTCTTT. This encodes CSVEIDRNTEAFF.

This clonotype has a handful of counts. The junction and the germline gene differ at one end; a read error may be behind it. V usage is TRBV18 and J usage is TRBJ2-1; D possibly matches TRBD1 or TRBD2 (5 bases each). This CDR3 has 14 residues. Germline V gene lookup returns CDR1 KGHSH and CDR2 LQKENI. The CDR3 DNA is TGTGCCAGCTCACCACCGGGACGGTTTAATGAGCAGCTCTTC. It encodes CASSPPGRFNEQLF.

This clonotype has ten or more counts. The rearrangement links TRBV9 to TRBJ1-1; D not resolved. Germline CDR1 and CDR2: SGDLS and YYNGEE. The CDR3 consists of 11 residues. Trimming cost V 0 bases and J 11 bases, with 8 bases left between them. For the CDR3, the DNA is TGTGCCAGCAGCGTAGAAAACTATGCTTTCTTT. Translating gives CASSVENYAFF.

The chain recombines TRBV2 with TRBJ1-6; 9 bases line up with TRBD1. The germline gives CDR1 SNHLY, CDR2 FYNNEI. The CDR3 spans 15 residues. V lost 7 bases, J lost 5 bases, and 6 bases stayed unmatched. CDR3 bases: TGTGCCAGCATGGGGCGACAGGGGGATAATTCACCCCTCCACTTT. Translation gives CASMGRQGDNSPLHF.

This clonotype was detected once. Just one base apart from a much larger clone, this may be a read error. This chain links TRBV4-3 with TRBJ2-7; 8 positions match TRBD2. Germline CDR1 is LGHNA and CDR2 is YSLEER. V dropped 1 base and J dropped 2; count of bases not matched to a gene: 10. The CDR3 contains 17 residues. The CDR3 DNA follows: TGCGCCAGCAGCCAAGGCCCGTCTAGCGGGTCTACCTACGAGCAGTACTTC. Translated, it gives CASSQGPSSGSTYEQYF.

The chain uses TRBV5-1 and TRBJ1-6; tentative D call: TRBD1 (5 bases). The germline V and J ends were trimmed by 0 bases and 12 bases, with 7 bases remaining between them. Germline CDR1 and CDR2: SGHRS and YFSETQ. The CDR3 covers 12 residues. The CDR3 is CASSLEGVPLHF. The CDR3 coding sequence is TGCGCCAGCAGCTTGGAAGGGGTACCCCTCCACTTT.

Points on this clonotype: Given a far larger clone just one base away, this is likely a sequencing read error. The rearrangement uses TRBV2 and TRBJ2-5; D possibly corresponds to TRBD2 (6 bases). Germline V gives CDR1 SNHLY, CDR2 FYNNEI. V lost 3 bases, J lost 9 bases, and 14 bases lay in between. The CDR3 is 13 amino acids. The CDR3 is CASSEGPTGAQYF. As DNA, the CDR3 is TGTGCCAGCAGTGAGGGCCCGACGGGGGCCCAGTACTTC.

Many counts were recorded for this clonotype. J is TRBJ2-1 and V is TRBV7-3; 9 bases agree with TRBD2. The CDR3 totals 15 residues. With 1 base clipped from V and 5 bases from J, the junction kept 3 bases outside the gene matches. The germline CDR1 and CDR2 sequences are SGHTA and FQGTGA. The CDR3 bases are TGTGCCAGCAGCTTAATTGCGGGGGGGGACAATGAGCAGTTCTTC. Translated, it gives CASSLIAGGDNEQFF.